Presented here are 10 T cell receptor beta chains from one specimen sequenced in a study of spatial heterogeneity in lung cancer. Regarding the study as a whole: Mutation counts in tumors were tracked by counts of expanded intratumoral alpha and beta TCRs.

TCRdb redid the calling of the 5' RACE reads with MiXCR, one entry per CDR3 protein. The profile shows roughly 19,000 distinct CDR3 sequences, roughly 15% of them singletons. Their cognate antigens are unknown. Time point here: sample taken at primary tumor resection. The sequenced sample was lung tumor tissue, obtained at surgery. The receptor set was obtained from a female donor with early-stage non-small cell lung cancer.

In the case of this clonotype: A clone one base away is much larger, so this may be a read error. J is TRBJ2-1 and V is TRBV20-1; 7 nucleotides align to TRBD2. Germline V gene lookup returns CDR1 DFQATT and CDR2 SNEGSKA (reference sequence). This CDR3 has 15 amino acids. The CDR3 sequence is CRARLAGLYYNEQFF. The DNA of the CDR3 is TGCCGTGCTAGATTAGCGGGCCTTTACTACAATGAGCAGTTCTTC.

At least ten counts were recorded for this clonotype. The V and J genes are TRBV6-1 and TRBJ2-1, with D hard to call. Deletions cut 9 bases from V and 7 bases from J, with 10 bases between. The length of the CDR3 is 11 residues. Germline V gene sequence: CDR1 MNHNS, CDR2 SASEGT. For the CDR3, the DNA is TGTGCCAGTCACTTAGGGAATGAGCAGTTCTTC. This sequence encodes CASHLGNEQFF.

At least ten counts were recorded for this clonotype. This sequence joins TRBV27 and TRBJ2-3; D not certain. Trimming cost V 2 bases and J 1 base, with 7 bases left between them. The CDR3 is 14 amino acids. From germline, CDR1 is MNHEY and CDR2 SMNVEV (reference sequence). The CDR3 region is CASSLSWRTDTQYF. The CDR3 nucleotides read TGTGCCAGCAGTTTAAGCTGGCGCACAGATACGCAGTATTTT.

This clonotype has just a few counts. The chain links TRBV5-1 to TRBJ2-2; a possible D gene is TRBD2 (6 bases). V was cut by 1 base and J by 4 bases, with 11 bases left in between. The CDR3 is 15 amino acids. Germline-derived CDR1 and CDR2 are SGHRS and YFSETQ. CDR3 DNA: TGCGCCAGCAGCTTGTCGTTAGCGGTCACCGGGGAGCTGTTTTTT. As protein: CASSLSLAVTGELFF.

This clonotype was detected ten times or more. V is TRBV24-1 and J is TRBJ2-7; D assignment may be TRBD1 or TRBD2 (6 bases each). This CDR3 comprises 16 residues. CDR1 and CDR2 from the germline V gene are KGHDR and SFDVKD. V was clipped by 9 bases and J by 0 bases, with 20 bases between them. DNA of the CDR3: TGTGCCACCCACGACGGGGGCTCCGGGGGCTCCTACGAGCAGTACTTC. It yields the protein CATHDGGSGGSYEQYF.

In its sample, this clonotype was seen many times. The V call is TRBV9, the J call TRBJ2-4, with D unresolved. The germline gives CDR1 SGDLS, CDR2 YYNGEE. V dropped 5 bases and J dropped 8 bases, with 17 bases sitting between them. The CDR3 covers 14 residues. The chain's CDR3 is CASSVRATRDIQYF. The CDR3 DNA reads as TGTGCCAGCAGTGTTCGAGCAACGAGAGACATTCAGTACTTC.

With regard to this clonotype: A read error may be the cause here, since a much bigger clone is one base away. This chain joins TRBV9 and TRBJ2-2; D not certain. The CDR3 length is 17 residues. Germline lookup yields CDR1 SGDLS and CDR2 YYNGEE. The CDR3 DNA follows: TGTGCCAGCAGCCCAAGCCTGGTGGAGCAGACCGAATACGAGCTGTATTTT. This sequence encodes CASSPSLVEQTEYELYF.

This clonotype was picked up a small number of times. The chain carries TRBV24-1 and TRBJ2-3; the D gene is possibly TRBD1 (5 bases). The V end was cut by 10 bases, the J end by 4 bases, with 14 bases between. Germline-derived CDR1 and CDR2 are KGHDR and SFDVKD. The CDR3 has 13 residues. This chain's CDR3 is CATATERADTQYF. The CDR3 nucleotides are TGTGCCACGGCGACAGAACGGGCAGATACGCAGTATTTT.

This clonotype has only a few counts. The rearrangement joins TRBV6-2 or TRBV6-3 to TRBJ2-7, with 11 bases aligning to TRBD2. Germline CDR1 MNHEY, CDR2 SVGEGT. The ends lost 0 bases at V and 4 bases at J; junction bases unmatched: 14. The CDR3 is 19 residues long. CDR3: CASSYSYPPIAGGLYEQYF. The CDR3 DNA reads TGTGCCAGCAGTTACTCGTACCCCCCCATAGCGGGAGGGCTTTACGAGCAGTACTTC.

V is TRBV11-2 and J is TRBJ2-1; 9 nucleotides match TRBD2. Germline loops: CDR1 SGHAT, CDR2 FQNNGV. V shed 2 bases, J shed 0 bases, and the junction held 8 bases outside the gene matches. The CDR3 consists of 18 residues. The CDR3, as DNA: TGTGCCAGCAGCTTATTGGGGCTTAGCGGGAGCTCCTACAATGAGCAGTTCTTC. It yields the protein CASSLLGLSGSSYNEQFF.